Described below is a single T cell receptor (beta chain) sequence and its context. Its antigen is not identified. Terminally differentiated effector memory CD45RA+ cells were left out of the naive CD8 fraction, which was CD45RO-negative and positively selected for CCR7. Each of the donors was a healthy adult who was HIV-negative and had not had a recent acute infection or vaccination. Among the donors, all were Caucasian adults who lived in Nashville, Tennessee. This CDR3 is 19 amino acids long. Germline lookup yields CDR1 GTSNPN and CDR2 SVGIG (reference sequence). Trimming removed 0 bases from V and 6 bases from J; junction bases left unmatched: 12. The sample comes from a study of shared clonotypes between healthy human individuals. The study's findings and limits: In contrast to clonotypes shared by all four donors, non-shared clonotypes had lower generation probabilities. On the whole, naive subsets had larger estimated richness than memory subsets had.

Some clones are missing from TCRdb's copy, which holds only in-frame ones; the method was immunoSEQ multiplex PCR. The table records 450,000 to 700,000 clones, roughly 96% of them present only once. The chain recombines TRBV30 with TRBJ2-1; 15 nucleotides agree with TRBD2. The clonotype originates from a woman under 40 in good health. Material for sequencing was naive CD8+ T cells sorted from blood. CDR3 residues: CAWSVSVGRTSGRANEQFF. As DNA, the CDR3 is TGTGCCTGGAGTGTATCGGTGGGCCGGACTAGCGGGAGGGCCAATGAGCAGTTCTTC.